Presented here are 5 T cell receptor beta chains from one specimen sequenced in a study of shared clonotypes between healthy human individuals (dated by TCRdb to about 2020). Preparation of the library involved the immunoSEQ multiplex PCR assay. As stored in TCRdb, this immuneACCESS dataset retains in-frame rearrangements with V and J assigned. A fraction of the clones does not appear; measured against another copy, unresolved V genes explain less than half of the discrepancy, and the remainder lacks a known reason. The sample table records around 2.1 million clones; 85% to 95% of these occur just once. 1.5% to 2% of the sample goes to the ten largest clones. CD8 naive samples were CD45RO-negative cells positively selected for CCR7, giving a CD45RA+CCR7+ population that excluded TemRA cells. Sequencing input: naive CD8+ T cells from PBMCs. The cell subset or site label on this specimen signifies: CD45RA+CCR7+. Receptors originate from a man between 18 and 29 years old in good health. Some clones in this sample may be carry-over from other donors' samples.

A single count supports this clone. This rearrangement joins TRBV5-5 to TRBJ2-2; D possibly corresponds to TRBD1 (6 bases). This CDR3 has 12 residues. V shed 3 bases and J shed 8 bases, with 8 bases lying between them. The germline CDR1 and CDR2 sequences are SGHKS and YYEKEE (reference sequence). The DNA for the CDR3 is TGTGCCAGCAGCTGGGACATTGGGGAGCTGTTTTTT. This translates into CASSWDIGELFF.

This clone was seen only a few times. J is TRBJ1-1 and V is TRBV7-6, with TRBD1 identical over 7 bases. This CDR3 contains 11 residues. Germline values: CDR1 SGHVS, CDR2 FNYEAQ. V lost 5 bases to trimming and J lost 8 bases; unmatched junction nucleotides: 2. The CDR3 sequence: CASSTRGEAFF. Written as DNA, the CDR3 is TGTGCCAGCAGCACCAGGGGGGAAGCTTTCTTT. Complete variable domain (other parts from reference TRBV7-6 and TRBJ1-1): GAGVSQSPRYKVTKRGQDVALRCDPISGHVSLYWYRQALGQGPEFLTYFNYEAQQDKSGLPNDRFSAERPEGSISTLTIQRTEQRDSAMYRCASSTRGEAFFGQGTRLTVV.

The CDR3 DNA is TGCGCCAGCAGCTGGTATGAGGGTCCTGTAGATACGCAGTATTTT. Protein product: CASSWYEGPVDTQYF. The chain is built from TRBV5-1 and TRBJ2-3; D might be TRBD2 (5 bases). The germline gives CDR1 SGHRS, CDR2 YFSETQ. Between the trimmed V and J ends, which lost 3 bases and 5 bases, there was a span of 16 bases. This CDR3 region has 15 residues.

CDR3 residues: CASSEFVDFKNIQYF. The CDR3, as DNA: TGTGCCAGCAGTGAATTCGTGGATTTCAAAAACATTCAGTACTTC. This chain joins TRBV6-1 and TRBJ2-4; no clear D. Trimming removed 2 bases from V and 3 bases from J, with 11 bases in between. The CDR3 is 15 amino acids. Per the germline V gene, CDR1 is MNHNS and CDR2 is SASEGT.

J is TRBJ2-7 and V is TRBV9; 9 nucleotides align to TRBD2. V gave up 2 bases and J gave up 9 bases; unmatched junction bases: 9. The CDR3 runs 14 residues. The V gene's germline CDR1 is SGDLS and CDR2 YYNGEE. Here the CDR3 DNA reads TGTGCCAGCAGCGTCGGTAGCGGGAGCCAAGGGCAGTACTTC. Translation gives CASSVGSGSQGQYF.